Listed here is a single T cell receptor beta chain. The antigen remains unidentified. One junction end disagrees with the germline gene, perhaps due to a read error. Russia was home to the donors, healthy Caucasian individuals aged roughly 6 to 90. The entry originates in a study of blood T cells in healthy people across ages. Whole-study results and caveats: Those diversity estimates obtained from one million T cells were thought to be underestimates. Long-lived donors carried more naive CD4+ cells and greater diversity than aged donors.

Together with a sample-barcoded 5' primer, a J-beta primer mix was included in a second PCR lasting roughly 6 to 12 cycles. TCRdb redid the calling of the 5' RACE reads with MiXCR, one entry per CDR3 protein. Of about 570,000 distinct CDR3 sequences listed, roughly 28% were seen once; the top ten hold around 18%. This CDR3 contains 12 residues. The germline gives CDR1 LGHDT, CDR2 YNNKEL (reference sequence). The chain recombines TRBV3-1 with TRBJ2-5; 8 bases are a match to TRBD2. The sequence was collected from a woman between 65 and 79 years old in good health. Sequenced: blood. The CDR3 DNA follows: TGTGCCAGCAGCCAATACGGGACTAGTTATTTCTTC. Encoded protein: CASSQYGTSYFF.